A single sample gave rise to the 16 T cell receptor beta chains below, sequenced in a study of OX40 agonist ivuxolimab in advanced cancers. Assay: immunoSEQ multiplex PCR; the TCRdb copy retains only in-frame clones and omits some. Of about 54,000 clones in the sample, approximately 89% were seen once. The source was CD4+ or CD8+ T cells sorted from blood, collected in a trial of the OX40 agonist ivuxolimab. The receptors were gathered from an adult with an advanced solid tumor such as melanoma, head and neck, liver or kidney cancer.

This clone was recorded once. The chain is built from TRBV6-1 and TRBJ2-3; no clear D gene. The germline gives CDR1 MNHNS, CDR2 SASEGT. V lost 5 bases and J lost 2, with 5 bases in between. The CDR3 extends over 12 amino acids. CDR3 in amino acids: CASSPFTDTQYF. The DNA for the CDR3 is TGTGCCAGCAGTCCGTTCACAGATACGCAGTATTTT.

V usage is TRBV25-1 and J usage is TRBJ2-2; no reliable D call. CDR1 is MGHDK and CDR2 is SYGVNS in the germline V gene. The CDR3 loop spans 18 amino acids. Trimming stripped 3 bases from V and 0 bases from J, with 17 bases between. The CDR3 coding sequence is TGTGCCAGCAGTGACCCCCGTCTACTGGGGACGAACACCGGGGAGCTGTTTTTT. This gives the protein CASSDPRLLGTNTGELFF.

CDR3 in amino acids: CASSSMRQGANQPQHF. In DNA, the CDR3 is TGTGCCAGCAGCTCGATGAGACAGGGGGCTAATCAGCCCCAGCATTTT. The chain recombines TRBV7-2 with TRBJ1-5, with 10 bases that match TRBD1. V dropped 4 bases and J dropped 4; count of bases not matched to a gene: 7. The CDR3 contains 16 residues. Germline CDR1 reads SGHTA; CDR2 reads FQGNSA.

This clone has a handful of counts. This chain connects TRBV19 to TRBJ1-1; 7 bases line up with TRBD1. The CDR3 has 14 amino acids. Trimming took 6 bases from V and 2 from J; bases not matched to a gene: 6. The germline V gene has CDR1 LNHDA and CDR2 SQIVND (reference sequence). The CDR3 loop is CASRNRGLNTEAFF. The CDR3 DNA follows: TGTGCCAGTAGAAACAGGGGATTAAACACTGAAGCTTTCTTT.

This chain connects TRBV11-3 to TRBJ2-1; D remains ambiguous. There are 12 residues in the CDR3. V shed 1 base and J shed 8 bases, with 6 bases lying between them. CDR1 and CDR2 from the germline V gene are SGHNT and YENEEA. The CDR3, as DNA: TGTGCCAGCAGCTTAGGGGCGGATGAGCAGTTCTTC. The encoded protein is CASSLGADEQFF.

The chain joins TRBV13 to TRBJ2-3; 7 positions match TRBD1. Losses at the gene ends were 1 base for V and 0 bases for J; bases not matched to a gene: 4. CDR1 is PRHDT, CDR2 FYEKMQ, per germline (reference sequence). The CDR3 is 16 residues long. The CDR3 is CASSLAGTVSTDTQYF. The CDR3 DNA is TGTGCCAGCAGCTTAGCAGGGACAGTCAGCACAGATACGCAGTATTTT.

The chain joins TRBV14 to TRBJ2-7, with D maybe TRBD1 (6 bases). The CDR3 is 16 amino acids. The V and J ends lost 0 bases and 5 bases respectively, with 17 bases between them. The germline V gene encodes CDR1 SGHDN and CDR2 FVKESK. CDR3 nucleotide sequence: TGTGCCAGCAGCCAAGAATTAGGACAGCTGGGAAACGAGCAGTACTTC. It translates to CASSQELGQLGNEQYF.

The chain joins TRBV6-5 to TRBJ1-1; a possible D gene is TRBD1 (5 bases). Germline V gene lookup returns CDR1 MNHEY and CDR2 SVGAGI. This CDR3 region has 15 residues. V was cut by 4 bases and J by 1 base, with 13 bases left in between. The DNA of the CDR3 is TGTGCCAGCAGTTTAAGCGCCGGGGGGAACACTGAAGCTTTCTTT. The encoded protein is CASSLSAGGNTEAFF.

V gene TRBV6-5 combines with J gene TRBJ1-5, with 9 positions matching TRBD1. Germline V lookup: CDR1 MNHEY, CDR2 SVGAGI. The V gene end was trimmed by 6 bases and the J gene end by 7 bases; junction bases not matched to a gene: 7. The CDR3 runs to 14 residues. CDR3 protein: CASSPTGGRQPQHF. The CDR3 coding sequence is TGTGCCAGCAGCCCGACAGGGGGTAGACAGCCCCAGCATTTT.

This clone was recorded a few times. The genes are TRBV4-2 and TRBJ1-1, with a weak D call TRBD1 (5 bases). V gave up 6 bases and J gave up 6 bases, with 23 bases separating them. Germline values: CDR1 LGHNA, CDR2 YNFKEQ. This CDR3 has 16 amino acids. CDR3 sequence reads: CASRLGRGAPGAEAFF. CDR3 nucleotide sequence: TGTGCCAGCAGGCTAGGGCGAGGGGCGCCCGGCGCTGAAGCTTTCTTT.

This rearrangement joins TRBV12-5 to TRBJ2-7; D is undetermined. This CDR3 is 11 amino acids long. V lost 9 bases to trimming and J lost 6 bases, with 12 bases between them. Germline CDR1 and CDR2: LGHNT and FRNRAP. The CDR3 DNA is TGTGCTAGCGGTCCGCTTTTCGAGCAGTACTTC. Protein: CASGPLFEQYF.

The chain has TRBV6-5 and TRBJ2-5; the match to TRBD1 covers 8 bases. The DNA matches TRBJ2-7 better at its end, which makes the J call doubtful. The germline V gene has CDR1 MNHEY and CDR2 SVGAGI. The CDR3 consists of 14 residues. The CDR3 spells CASSAGQVTYEQYF. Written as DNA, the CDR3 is TGTGCCAGCAGTGCGGGACAGGTAACCTACGAGCAGTACTTC.

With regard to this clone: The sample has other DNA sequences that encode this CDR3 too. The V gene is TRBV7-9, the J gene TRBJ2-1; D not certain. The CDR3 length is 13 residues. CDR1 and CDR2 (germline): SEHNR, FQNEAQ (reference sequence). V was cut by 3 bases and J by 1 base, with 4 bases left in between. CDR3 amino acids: CASSLGSYNEQFF. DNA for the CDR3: TGTGCCAGCAGCTTGGGATCCTACAATGAGCAGTTCTTC. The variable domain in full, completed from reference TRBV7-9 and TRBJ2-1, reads DTGVSQNPRHKITKRGQNVTFRCDPISEHNRLYWYRQTLGQGPEFLTYFQNEAQLEKSRLLSDRFSAERPKGSFSTLEIQRTEQGDSAMYLCASSLGSYNEQFFGPGTRLTVL.

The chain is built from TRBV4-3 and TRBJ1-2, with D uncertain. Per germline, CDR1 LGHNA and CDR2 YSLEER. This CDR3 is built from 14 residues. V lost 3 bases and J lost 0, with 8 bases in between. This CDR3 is CASSQFEPNYGYTF. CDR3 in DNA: TGCGCCAGCAGCCAGTTCGAACCTAACTATGGCTACACCTTC.

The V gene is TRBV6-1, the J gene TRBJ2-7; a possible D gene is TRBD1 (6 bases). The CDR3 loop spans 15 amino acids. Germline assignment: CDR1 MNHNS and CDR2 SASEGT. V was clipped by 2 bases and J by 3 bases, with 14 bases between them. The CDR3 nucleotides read TGTGCCAGCAGTGAAAGGGAGACAGGCCTCTACGAGCAGTACTTC. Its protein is CASSERETGLYEQYF.

CDR3 sequence: CASSASGTGGAYEQYF. In nucleotides, the CDR3 is TGTGCCAGCAGCGCAAGTGGGACAGGGGGAGCCTACGAGCAGTACTTC. The V call is TRBV9, the J call TRBJ2-7, with 11 bases matching TRBD1. The CDR3 has 16 residues. Unmatched junction bases numbered 7, after V lost 3 bases and J lost 2 bases. Germline V gene data show CDR1 as SGDLS and CDR2 as YYNGEE.